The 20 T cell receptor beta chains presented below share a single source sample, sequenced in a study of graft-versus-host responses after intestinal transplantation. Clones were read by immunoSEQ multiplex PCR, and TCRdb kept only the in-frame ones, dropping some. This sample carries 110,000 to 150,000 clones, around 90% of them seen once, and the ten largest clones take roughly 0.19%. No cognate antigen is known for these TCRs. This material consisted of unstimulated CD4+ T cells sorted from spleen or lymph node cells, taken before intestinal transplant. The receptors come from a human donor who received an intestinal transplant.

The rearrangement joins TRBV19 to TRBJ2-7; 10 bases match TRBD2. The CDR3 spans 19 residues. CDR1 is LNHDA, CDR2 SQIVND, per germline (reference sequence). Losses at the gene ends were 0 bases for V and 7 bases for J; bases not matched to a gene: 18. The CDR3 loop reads CASSIEGPGLARKRTEQYF. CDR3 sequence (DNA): TGTGCCAGTAGTATAGAGGGACCGGGACTAGCGAGAAAAAGAACTGAGCAGTACTTC.

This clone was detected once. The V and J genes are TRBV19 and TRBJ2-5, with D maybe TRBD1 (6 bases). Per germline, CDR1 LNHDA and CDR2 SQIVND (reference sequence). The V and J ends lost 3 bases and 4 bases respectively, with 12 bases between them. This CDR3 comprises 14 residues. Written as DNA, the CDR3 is TGTGCCAGTAGTATCAGGGGAAGGGGAGAGACCCAGTACTTC. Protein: CASSIRGRGETQYF.

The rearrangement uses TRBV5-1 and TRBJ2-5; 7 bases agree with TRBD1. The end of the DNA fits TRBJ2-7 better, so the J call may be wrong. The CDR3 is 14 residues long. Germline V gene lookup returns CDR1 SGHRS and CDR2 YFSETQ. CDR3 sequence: CASTQTGSSYEQYF. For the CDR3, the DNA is TGCGCCAGCACTCAGACAGGGAGTTCCTACGAGCAGTACTTC.

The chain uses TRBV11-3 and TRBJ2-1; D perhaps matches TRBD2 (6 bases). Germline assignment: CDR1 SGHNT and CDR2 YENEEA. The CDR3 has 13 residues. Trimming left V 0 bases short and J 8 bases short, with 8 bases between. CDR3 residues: CASSLERDHEQFF. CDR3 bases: TGTGCCAGCAGCTTAGAGCGGGACCATGAGCAGTTCTTC.

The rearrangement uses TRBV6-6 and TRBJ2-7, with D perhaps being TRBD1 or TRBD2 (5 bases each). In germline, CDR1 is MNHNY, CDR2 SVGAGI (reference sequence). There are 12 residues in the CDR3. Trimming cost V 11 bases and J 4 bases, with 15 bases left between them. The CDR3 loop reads CACTGATYEQYF. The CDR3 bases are TGTGCCTGTACCGGGGCGACTTACGAGCAGTACTTC.

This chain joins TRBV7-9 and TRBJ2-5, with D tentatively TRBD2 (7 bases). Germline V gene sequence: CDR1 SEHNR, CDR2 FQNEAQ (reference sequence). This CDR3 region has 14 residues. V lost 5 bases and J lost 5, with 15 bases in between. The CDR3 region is CASSLGGGQETQYF. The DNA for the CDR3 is TGTGCCAGCAGCCTGGGGGGGGGCCAGGAGACCCAGTACTTC.

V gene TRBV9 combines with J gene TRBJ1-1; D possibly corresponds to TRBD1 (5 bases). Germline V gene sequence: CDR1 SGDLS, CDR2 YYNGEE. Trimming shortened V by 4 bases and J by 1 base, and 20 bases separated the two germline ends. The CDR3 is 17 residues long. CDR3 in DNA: TGTGCCAGCAGCCCCCGAACGGTCCGGGGGGGGAACACTGAAGCTTTCTTT. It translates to CASSPRTVRGGNTEAFF.

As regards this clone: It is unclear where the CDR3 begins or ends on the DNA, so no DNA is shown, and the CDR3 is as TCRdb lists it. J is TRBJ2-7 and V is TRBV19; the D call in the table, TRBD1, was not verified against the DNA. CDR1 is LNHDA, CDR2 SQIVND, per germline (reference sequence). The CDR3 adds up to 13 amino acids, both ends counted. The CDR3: CASTSDRVLEQYF.

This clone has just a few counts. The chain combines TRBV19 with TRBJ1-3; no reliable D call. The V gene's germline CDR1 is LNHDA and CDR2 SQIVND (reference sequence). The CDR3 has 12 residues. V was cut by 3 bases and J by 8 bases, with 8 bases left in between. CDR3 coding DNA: TGTGCCAGTAGTATGAAGGGAGACACCATATATTTT. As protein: CASSMKGDTIYF.

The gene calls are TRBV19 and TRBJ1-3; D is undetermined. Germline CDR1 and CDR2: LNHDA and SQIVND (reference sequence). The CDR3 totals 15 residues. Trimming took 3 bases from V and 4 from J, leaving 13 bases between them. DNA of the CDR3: TGTGCCAGTAGTATTCAGCCTGGAACCGGAAACACCATATATTTT. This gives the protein CASSIQPGTGNTIYF. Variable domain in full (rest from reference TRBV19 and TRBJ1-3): DGGITQSPKYLFRKEGQNVTLSCEQNLNHDAMYWYRQDPGQGLRLIYYSQIVNDFQKGDIAEGYSVSREKKESFPLTVTSAQKNPTAFYLCASSIQPGTGNTIYFGEGSWLTVV.

The CDR3 nucleotides read TGTGCCATCAGTGGGACAGGGTCTCTCACTGAAGCTTTCTTT. This encodes CAISGTGSLTEAFF. The chain uses TRBV10-3 and TRBJ1-1, with 8 positions matching TRBD1. V dropped 4 bases and J dropped 4; count of bases not matched to a gene: 5. Germline CDR1 ENHRY, CDR2 SYGVKD. The CDR3 runs 14 residues.

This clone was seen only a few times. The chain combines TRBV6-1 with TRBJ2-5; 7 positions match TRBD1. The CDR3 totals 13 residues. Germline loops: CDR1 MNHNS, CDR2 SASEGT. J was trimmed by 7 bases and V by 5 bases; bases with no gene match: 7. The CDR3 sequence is CASSPDRDGTQYF. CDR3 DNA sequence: TGTGCCAGCAGTCCAGACAGGGATGGGACCCAGTACTTC.

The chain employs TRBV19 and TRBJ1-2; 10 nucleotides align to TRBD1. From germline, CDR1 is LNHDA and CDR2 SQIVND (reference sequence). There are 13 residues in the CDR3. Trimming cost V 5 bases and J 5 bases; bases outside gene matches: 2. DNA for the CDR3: TGTGCCAGTAGTCGGGACAGGGGTTATGGCTACACCTTC. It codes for CASSRDRGYGYTF.

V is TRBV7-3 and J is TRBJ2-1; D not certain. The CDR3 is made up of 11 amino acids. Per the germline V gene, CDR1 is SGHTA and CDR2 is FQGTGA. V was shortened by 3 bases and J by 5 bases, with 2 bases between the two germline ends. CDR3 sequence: CASSLNNEQFF. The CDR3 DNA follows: TGTGCCAGCAGCTTGAACAATGAGCAGTTCTTC.

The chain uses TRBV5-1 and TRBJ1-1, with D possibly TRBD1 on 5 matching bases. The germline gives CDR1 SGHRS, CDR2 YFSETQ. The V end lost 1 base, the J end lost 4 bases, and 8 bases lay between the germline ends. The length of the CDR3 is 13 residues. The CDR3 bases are TGCGCCAGCAGCTTGTACGGGGGCACTGAAGCTTTCTTT. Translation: CASSLYGGTEAFF.

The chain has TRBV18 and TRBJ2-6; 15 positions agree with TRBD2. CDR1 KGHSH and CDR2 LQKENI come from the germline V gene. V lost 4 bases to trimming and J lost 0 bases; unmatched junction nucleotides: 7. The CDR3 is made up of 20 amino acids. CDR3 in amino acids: CASSLWTSGRAGSGANVLTF. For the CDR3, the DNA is TGTGCCAGCTCACTCTGGACTAGCGGGAGGGCAGGCTCTGGGGCCAACGTCCTGACTTTC.

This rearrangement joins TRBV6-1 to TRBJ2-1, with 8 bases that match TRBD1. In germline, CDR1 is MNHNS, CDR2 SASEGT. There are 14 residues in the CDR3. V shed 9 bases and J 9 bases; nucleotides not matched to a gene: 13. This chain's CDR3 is CASERTGPRGEQFF. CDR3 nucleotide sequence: TGTGCCAGTGAGCGGACAGGGCCCCGAGGTGAGCAGTTCTTC.

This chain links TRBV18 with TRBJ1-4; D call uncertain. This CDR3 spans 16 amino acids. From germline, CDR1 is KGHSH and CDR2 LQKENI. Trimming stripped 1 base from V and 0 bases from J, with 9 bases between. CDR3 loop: CASSPQRQSTNEKLFF. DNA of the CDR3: TGTGCCAGCTCACCACAAAGGCAATCAACTAATGAAAAACTGTTTTTT. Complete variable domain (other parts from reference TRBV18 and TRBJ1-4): NAGVMQNPRHLVRRRGQEARLRCSPMKGHSHVYWYRQLPEEGLKFMVYLQKENIIDESGMPKERFSAEFPKEGPSILRIQQVVRGDSAAYFCASSPQRQSTNEKLFFGSGTQLSVL.

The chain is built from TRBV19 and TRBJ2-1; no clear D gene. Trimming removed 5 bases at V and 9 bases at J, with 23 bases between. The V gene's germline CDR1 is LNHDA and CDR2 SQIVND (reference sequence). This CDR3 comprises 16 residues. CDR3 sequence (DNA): TGTGCCAGTAGTCCTCCCGTGATGATTCGAGGTGGTGAGCAGTTCTTC. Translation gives CASSPPVMIRGGEQFF. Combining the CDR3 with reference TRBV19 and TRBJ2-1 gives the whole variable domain DGGITQSPKYLFRKEGQNVTLSCEQNLNHDAMYWYRQDPGQGLRLIYYSQIVNDFQKGDIAEGYSVSREKKESFPLTVTSAQKNPTAFYLCASSPPVMIRGGEQFFGPGTRLTVL.

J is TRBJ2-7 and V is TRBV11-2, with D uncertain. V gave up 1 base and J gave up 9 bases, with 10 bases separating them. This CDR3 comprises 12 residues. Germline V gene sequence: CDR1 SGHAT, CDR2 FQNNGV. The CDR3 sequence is CASSLADFGQYF. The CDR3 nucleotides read TGTGCCAGCAGCTTAGCGGATTTCGGGCAGTACTTC.